The source of this T cell receptor beta chain is a study of beta chain features in type 1 diabetes (dated by TCRdb to between 2018 and 2020). A note on the overall study: Patients and healthy donors did not differ in mean age, gender distribution, total cell number or subset yield. A total of about 99,000,000 sorted cells were examined across all samples, and RNA yield correlated strongly with the number of cells per subset. The study compared the TCRB repertoires of sorted circulating CD4+ T cell subsets in recently diagnosed type 1 diabetes patients with those in matched healthy donors. Regulatory and stem cell-like memory subsets were isolated from only 8 patients and roughly eight healthy donors, whereas naive and central memory subsets came from all 30 or so donors.

Each donor gave one peripheral blood draw, roughly 120 mL on average, collected into heparinised tubes. Naive, central memory, regulatory and stem cell-like memory CD4+ T cells were sorted on a BD FACSAria II using a panel including CD45RO, CCR7, CD25, CD127, CD95 and CD27. A purity above 98% was achieved for all sorted populations. PBMCs were separated immediately by Lymphoprep density gradient centrifugation and were stained directly, without being cultured. So that batch effects would be minimized, each experiment stained and sorted samples in pairs, pairing one healthy donor with one patient. V loses 4 bases at its end and J loses 0 bases; junction bases beyond the gene matches: 7. The germline V gene specifies SGHRS as CDR1 and YFSETQ as CDR2. Measured from the cysteine to the phenylalanine, the CDR3 is 17 residues long. Only CDR3 DNA remains: 51 bases, in frame from the first base. In the case of this clone: The antigen it recognizes is unknown. No much larger clone exists at a distance of one base, and base qualities are not known.

The High Capacity cDNA Reverse Transcription Kit was used to reverse transcribe all of the isolated RNA, meaning that expressed TCRB transcripts were what got sequenced. Deep immunoSEQ sequencing was applied to naive, central memory and regulatory T cell samples, giving an average of roughly 3.6 million total reads per sample. Sorted cells were lysed in RLT buffer and RNA was extracted with DNase-treated RNeasy Micro or Mini kits, depending on cell number. To prevent cross-contamination, every cell subset was processed on its own, while patient and healthy donor samples were processed together. TCRB sequences were amplified from cDNA with the immunoSEQ multiplex PCR, producing 87-bp fragments spanning the CDR3 region. Sequencing of the amplicons was performed on the Illumina HiSeq platform. Per the original workflow: Synthetic template baselines were used to correct PCR bias computationally, reads within Hamming distance 2 were collapsed together, and singletons that could not be merged were discarded. Reads were aligned to IMGT to assign V, D and J genes, CDR3 length, and insertions or deletions at six rearrangement sites. Within each subset, clonotype counts were normalized to the number of sorted cells before true diversity and Gini coefficients were calculated with the tcR R package. The overlap coefficient, calculated on TCRB nucleotide sequences, was used to measure repertoire sharing. Out-of-frame TCRB sequences from naive cells were analyzed as a proxy for the pre-selection repertoire. Sourced from immuneACCESS, this table was stored by TCRdb with only in-frame sequences that have V and J called. A share of the clones is absent; for the studies checked, an unresolved V gene accounts for under half, and the remainder has no known explanation. From that table come the V and J calls and clone size; the DNA was used to work out D and trimming. The sample table shows about 240,000 clones, and around 14% are seen once. The top ten clones comprise approximately 0.021% of the sample.

Beyond this particular receptor, the publication reports: A moderate but significant shortening of TCRB CDR3 length was observed in type 1 diabetes patients in all four CD4+ subsets. The naive, central memory and regulatory TCRB repertoires appeared to resemble one another more closely among patients than among healthy donors. Because cDNA was sequenced instead of genomic DNA, activated cells with high expression could be over-represented, although the groups did not differ in activation or CD3 levels. At VDJ recombination sites, patients with type 1 diabetes made fewer insertions and deleted more nucleotides, a pattern implying thymic rearrangement abnormalities. Shorter templates might be favored by PCR, yet because patient and control samples were amplified and corrected together, any such skew would affect both groups equally. Because small numbers of individuals were included in the HLA sub-analyses, any influence of HLA type on TCRB rearrangement was left unresolved.

The sequenced sample consisted of naive CD4+ T cells from blood. This specimen's cell subset or site label, interpreted: true naive CD4+ T cells. This chain joins TRBV5-1 to TRBJ2-1, and 10 bases in between align with TRBD2. The clonotype was recovered from a man aged 25 to 40 with type 1 diabetes. The CDR3 loop reads CASSPTPSGGSYNEQFF. The DNA is as follows: TGCGCCAGCAGCCCAACCCCTAGCGGGGGCTCCTACAATGAGCAGTTCTTC.